The 3 T cell receptor beta chains in this list originate from one sample, sequenced in a study of cytotoxic CD8 clonotypes in ibrutinib-treated CLL. Generated by immunoSEQ multiplex PCR, the TCRdb table keeps only in-frame clones and is missing some. The sample lists tens of thousands of clones; 50% to 80% were seen once. Sequenced material: PBMCs, taken after 24 months of ibrutinib treatment. Source of these receptors: a human donor with chronic lymphocytic leukemia.

This clone was recorded only once. V and J are TRBV7-9 and TRBJ2-2; unclear D gene. V was cut by 5 bases and J by 7 bases, with 11 bases left in between. The CDR3 has 13 amino acids. Germline CDR1 SEHNR, CDR2 FQNEAQ (reference sequence). In DNA, the CDR3 is TGTGCCAGCAGCCCGAGCCCTAGCGGGGAGCTGTTTTTT. Translating gives CASSPSPSGELFF.

The table lists this clone with many counts. The V gene is TRBV19, the J gene TRBJ1-2; 9 bases fit TRBD1. The CDR3 sequence is 16 residues long. With V trimmed by 7 bases and J by 2 bases, 11 bases remained unmatched. The V gene's germline CDR1 is LNHDA and CDR2 SQIVND (reference sequence). Here the CDR3 DNA reads TGTGCCAGTACAGTTAGGGCCGGGACAGGGAACTATGGCTACACCTTC. The encoded protein is CASTVRAGTGNYGYTF.

The gene calls are TRBV29-1 and TRBJ2-7; D possibly uses TRBD1 or TRBD2 (5 bases each). Germline-derived CDR1 and CDR2 are SQVTM and ANQGSEA. V was shortened by 5 bases and J by 4 bases, with 15 bases between the two germline ends. The CDR3 covers 13 residues. The CDR3 region has the DNA TGCAGCGTTATCCGGGGCAGAAGTTACGAGCAGTACTTC. Encoded protein: CSVIRGRSYEQYF.